This passage covers 20 T cell receptor beta chains from one sample sequenced in a study of spatial heterogeneity in lung cancer. Broader study findings: Tracking of tumor mutation counts was seen in expanded intratumoral alpha and beta TCR counts.

These receptors are not linked to any known antigen. As for time point: sample taken at primary tumor resection. One entry per CDR3 protein results from TCRdb running MiXCR on the 5' RACE reads. This sample has around 6,200 distinct CDR3 sequences, with around an eighth found just once. This specimen consisted of lung tumor tissue, obtained at surgery. Receptors were obtained from a male donor with early-stage non-small cell lung cancer.

By frequency in the sample, this clonotype is medium-sized. Within a library made for alpha chains, this beta chain is off target, and its count is uninformative. The chain links TRBV10-2 to TRBJ2-7; possible D gene TRBD2, 5 bases. This CDR3 region has 14 residues. V lost 6 bases, J lost 1 base, and 13 bases lay in between. Germline CDR1 and CDR2: WSHSY and SAAADI. The CDR3 reads CASSPLVTSYEQYF. The CDR3 DNA follows: TGCGCCAGCAGCCCACTAGTAACATCCTACGAGCAGTACTTC.

This clonotype has a handful of counts. This beta chain is a stray sequence in a library constructed for alpha chains; its clone size is not meaningful. This chain joins TRBV20-1 and TRBJ2-1, with 8 bases that match TRBD1. Germline loops: CDR1 DFQATT, CDR2 SNEGSKA (reference sequence). The CDR3 covers 15 residues. The J segment lost 8 bases and the V segment lost 3 bases, leaving 12 bases of the junction unmatched. The CDR3 bases are TGCAGTGCTAGCCCTCGGACAGGGTTTGGGGATGAGCAGTTCTTC. This codes for CSASPRTGFGDEQFF.

This clonotype has ten or more counts. This beta chain is an off-target read within a library intended for alpha chains, so its frequency means little. This chain connects TRBV7-9 to TRBJ2-2, with a weak D call TRBD1 (5 bases). The germline V and J ends were trimmed by 3 bases and 0 bases, with 14 bases remaining between them. Germline CDR1 is SEHNR and CDR2 is FQNEAQ (reference sequence). The CDR3 extends over 17 amino acids. CDR3 DNA sequence: TGTGCCAGCAGCTTGGGTAGGGGCGATACGAACACCGGGGAGCTGTTTTTT. Residues: CASSLGRGDTNTGELFF.

This clonotype was found a few times. With the library built for alpha chains, this beta chain is off target and its frequency is not meaningful. J is TRBJ2-1 and V is TRBV4-3; D gene uncertain. CDR3 size: 15 residues. CDR1 is LGHNA and CDR2 is YSLEER in the germline V gene. Trimming pared 0 bases from V and 4 bases from J, leaving 10 bases between. CDR3 coding DNA: TGCGCCAGCAGCCAAGATGCGGCAGTTTACAATGAGCAGTTCTTC. Translation gives CASSQDAAVYNEQFF.

This clonotype counts as medium-sized (0.01 to 0.1%). Found in a library prepared for alpha chains, this beta chain is an off-target read, and its abundance has little meaning. The chain couples TRBV20-1 to TRBJ1-5, with TRBD1 matching over 11 bases. Germline CDR1 is DFQATT and CDR2 is SNEGSKA (reference sequence). Trimming cost V 3 bases and J 4 bases; bases outside gene matches: 5. The CDR3 spans 15 residues. This chain's CDR3 is CSASRGQGANQPQHF. The CDR3 nucleotides read TGCAGTGCTAGTCGAGGACAGGGGGCGAATCAGCCCCAGCATTTT.

This clonotype was detected ten times or more. Since the library was made to target alpha chains, this beta chain is a stray read and its abundance is not meaningful. The chain combines TRBV29-1 with TRBJ2-6; D unresolved. This CDR3 comprises 12 residues. Trimming stripped 6 bases from V and 0 bases from J, with 3 bases between. Germline V CDR1 and CDR2: SQVTM, ANQGSEA. The CDR3 DNA is TGCAGCGTCAACTCTGGGGCCAACGTCCTGACTTTC. This encodes CSVNSGANVLTF. Drawing the rest from reference TRBV29-1 and TRBJ2-6, the complete variable domain is SAVISQKPSRDICQRGTSLTIQCQVDSQVTMMFWYRQQPGQSLTLIATANQGSEATYESGFVIDKFPISRPNLTFSTLTVSNMSPEDSSIYLCSVNSGANVLTFGAGSRLTVL.

The table lists this clonotype with many counts. Because the library targeted alpha chains, this beta chain is an off-target read whose size means little. The V and J genes are TRBV6-1 and TRBJ1-6; a possible D gene is TRBD1 (5 bases). This CDR3 region has 19 residues. The V gene's germline CDR1 is MNHNS and CDR2 SASEGT. Deletions cut 6 bases from V and 0 bases from J, with 21 bases between. CDR3 amino acids: CASSRAGQGLSSYNSPLHF. DNA for the CDR3: TGTGCCAGCAGCCGAGCCGGGCAGGGCCTGAGCTCCTATAATTCACCCCTCCACTTT.

This clonotype was seen at least ten times. A library made for alpha chains picked up this beta chain off target, so its size means little. This chain connects TRBV6-5 to TRBJ1-1; TRBD1 might be the D (5 bases). V shed 0 bases and J shed 3 bases, with 8 bases lying between them. Germline CDR1 and CDR2: MNHEY and SVGAGI. The CDR3 length is 14 residues. The CDR3 protein is CASSYSAGHTEAFF. The CDR3 region has the DNA TGTGCCAGCAGTTACTCGGCAGGGCACACTGAAGCTTTCTTT.

This clonotype has at least ten counts. One end of the junction does not line up with germline, which may come from a read error. This beta chain is an off-target read within a library intended for alpha chains, so its frequency means little. This chain uses TRBV12-3 or TRBV12-4 with TRBJ1-1; a possible D gene is TRBD1 (6 bases). The CDR3 has 13 amino acids. DNA for the CDR3: TGTGCCAGCAGATTAGATGGACAGAAAGAAGCTTTCTTT. Protein: CASRLDGQKEAFF.

About this clonotype itself: This beta chain came through as a stray read in a library set up for alpha chains, and its size says little. This sequence joins TRBV7-2 and TRBJ1-1; no clear D. V lost 5 bases and J lost 1, with 8 bases in between. Per the germline V gene, CDR1 is SGHTA and CDR2 is FQGNSA. The CDR3 has 13 residues. The CDR3 region is CASSEQPNTEAFF. CDR3 DNA: TGTGCCAGCAGCGAACAGCCGAACACTGAAGCTTTCTTT.

As regards this clonotype: At one boundary the junction diverges from the germline segment, which might be a read error. As an off-target read in a library built for alpha chains, this beta chain has a frequency of little significance. This sequence joins TRBV6-1 and TRBJ2-2; 13 bases agree with TRBD2. The length of the CDR3 is 15 residues. Germline CDR1 is MNHNS and CDR2 is SASEGT. Written as DNA, the CDR3 is TGTGCCAGCAGCAGGACTAGCGGGAGTTCCGGGAAGCTGTTTTTT. Translating it yields CASSRTSGSSGKLFF.

This clonotype was seen at least ten times. A library prepared for alpha chains yielded this beta chain as an off-target read; its size is of little meaning. The chain links TRBV2 to TRBJ2-7; D may be TRBD1 (6 bases). Per germline, CDR1 SNHLY and CDR2 FYNNEI. The germline V and J ends were trimmed by 8 bases and 6 bases, with 11 bases remaining between them. This CDR3 has 11 residues. The CDR3 loop reads CASYRELEQYF. The CDR3 DNA reads TGTGCCAGCTACAGGGAGCTCGAGCAGTACTTC. The entire variable domain, with the rest obtained from reference TRBV2 and TRBJ2-7, is as follows: EPEVTQTPSHQVTQMGQEVILRCVPISNHLYFYWYRQILGQKVEFLVSFYNNEISEKSEIFDDQFSVERPDGSNFTLKIRSTKLEDSAMYFCASYRELEQYFGPGTRLTVT.

Judged by abundance, this clonotype is medium-sized. As an off-target read in a library built for alpha chains, this beta chain has a frequency of little significance. This rearrangement joins TRBV6-5 to TRBJ1-1, with D perhaps matching TRBD1 (5 bases). Trimming took off 2 bases at V and 5 bases at J, with 9 bases between the two ends. The CDR3 is 13 residues long. Germline CDR1 and CDR2: MNHEY and SVGAGI. CDR3 loop: CASSYRAGTEAFF. In nucleotides, the CDR3 is TGTGCCAGCAGTTACCGGGCAGGGACTGAAGCTTTCTTT.

This clonotype has a count of ten or more. As an off-target read in a library built for alpha chains, this beta chain has a frequency of little significance. The chain recombines TRBV6-2 or TRBV6-3 with TRBJ2-1; D remains unclear. Trimming took 6 bases from V and 9 from J, leaving 12 bases between them. Germline V gives CDR1 MNHEY, CDR2 SVGEGT. The CDR3 is made up of 12 amino acids. The CDR3 DNA sequence: TGTGCCAGCAGCCTCAGCCTGAGTGAGCAGTTCTTC. Its translation is CASSLSLSEQFF.

This clonotype was observed at least ten times. This beta chain is an off-target read within a library intended for alpha chains, so its frequency means little. V gene TRBV2 combines with J gene TRBJ1-5; no reliable D call. Between the trimmed V and J ends, which lost 0 bases and 0 bases, there was a span of 3 bases. The CDR3 has 14 residues. Per the germline V gene, CDR1 is SNHLY and CDR2 is FYNNEI. In nucleotides, the CDR3 is TGTGCCAGCAGTGAAGCTTATAGCAATCAGCCCCAGCATTTT. Amino acids: CASSEAYSNQPQHF.

In this sample, this clonotype turned up many times. This beta chain is a stray sequence in a library constructed for alpha chains; its clone size is not meaningful. V gene TRBV20-1 combines with J gene TRBJ2-5, with D perhaps matching TRBD1 (7 bases). Germline assignment: CDR1 DFQATT and CDR2 SNEGSKA (reference sequence). The CDR3 contains 14 residues. V was cut by 4 bases and J by 4 bases, with 16 bases left in between. CDR3 in amino acids: CSANPGTAGETQYF. Written as DNA, the CDR3 is TGCAGTGCTAACCCTGGGACAGCGGGAGAGACCCAGTACTTC.

This clonotype was counted ten times or more. This beta chain slipped into a library made for alpha chains as a stray read, so its size is not meaningful. This sequence joins TRBV24-1 and TRBJ1-6; a possible D gene is TRBD1 (5 bases). V shed 9 bases and J shed 0 bases, with 23 bases lying between them. Per germline, CDR1 KGHDR and CDR2 SFDVKD. This CDR3 region has 19 residues. The CDR3 nucleotides are TGTGCCACCCCCAGGTGGGGGATGGGGGTTAGCTCCTATAATTCACCCCTCCACTTT. It yields the protein CATPRWGMGVSSYNSPLHF.

On this clonotype itself: The library was built for alpha chains, so this beta chain is an off-target read and its size means little. V usage is TRBV20-1 and J usage is TRBJ2-7; TRBD1 matches 7 bases. The CDR3 contains 15 residues. V lost 4 bases to trimming and J lost 5 bases; unmatched junction nucleotides: 14. Germline loops: CDR1 DFQATT, CDR2 SNEGSKA (reference sequence). The CDR3 bases are TGCAGTGCTACAGATGATCGGGCAGGGGGTAACGAGCAGTACTTC. Translating gives CSATDDRAGGNEQYF.

By sample share, this clonotype is medium-sized (0.01 to 0.1%). This beta chain is an unintended read in a library built for alpha chains; its size means little. The V gene is TRBV24-1, the J gene TRBJ2-1; TRBD2 might be the D (5 bases). The CDR3 totals 13 residues. Germline assignment: CDR1 KGHDR and CDR2 SFDVKD. V was shortened by 4 bases and J by 14 bases, with 17 bases between the two germline ends. The CDR3 here is CATSEDIVGRKFF. The DNA for the CDR3 is TGTGCCACCAGTGAGGATATAGTGGGGAGAAAGTTCTTC.

This clonotype counts as medium-sized (0.01 to 0.1%). Little can be read into the size of this beta chain, an off-target read in a library designed for alpha chains. This sequence joins TRBV2 and TRBJ2-2, with 12 bases aligning to TRBD2. The V and J ends lost 6 bases and 7 bases, in that order; junction bases with no gene match: 6. The length of the CDR3 is 15 residues. Germline V gene data show CDR1 as SNHLY and CDR2 as FYNNEI. The CDR3 loop is CASRLTSGSSGELFF. CDR3 nucleotides: TGTGCCAGCAGGCTGACTAGCGGGAGTAGCGGGGAGCTGTTTTTT. The variable domain in full, with the rest retrieved from reference TRBV2 and TRBJ2-2, is EPEVTQTPSHQVTQMGQEVILRCVPISNHLYFYWYRQILGQKVEFLVSFYNNEISEKSEIFDDQFSVERPDGSNFTLKIRSTKLEDSAMYFCASRLTSGSSGELFFGEGSRLTVL.